The sequence of this T cell receptor beta chain was determined in a study of T-cell memory formation after mild COVID-19. CDR3 length equals 15 residues. The junction had 5 bases not matched to a gene; V was cut back by 4 bases and J by 5 bases. Germline-derived CDR1 and CDR2 are SEHNR and FQNEAQ (reference sequence). One entry per CDR3 protein results from TCRdb running MiXCR on the 5' RACE reads. The sample consists of approximately 500,000 distinct CDR3 sequences, 25% of them appearing once. The origin of this receptor is an adult woman who had mild COVID-19 (a few samples of this study predate the infection). Cell type and time point are not known. The chain joins TRBV7-9 to TRBJ2-5; 12 bases are shared with TRBD1. Material: PBMCs or a T cell subset sorted from them (not recorded which). This chain's CDR3 is CASSSGTGGEETQYF. The CDR3 DNA reads TGTGCCAGCAGCTCCGGGACAGGGGGCGAGGAGACCCAGTACTTC.